These T cell receptor beta chains were read from a single sample in a study of Graves' ophthalmopathy and Graves' hyperthyroidism. TCRdb re-called the multiplex PCR reads with MiXCR, one entry per CDR3 protein. The repertoire includes over a million distinct CDR3 sequences, 35% to 40% of them detected once, and over 8.5% sits in the top ten. Material for sequencing was peripheral blood or thyroid tissue (not recorded which). These receptors were obtained from an adult man with Graves' hyperthyroidism. Each CDR3 is given with its conserved first and last residue. The order of the fields is CDR3 protein, CDR3 DNA, V gene, D gene, clone size, J gene. D genes are given only for firm matches. Rows may omit the clone size; those that give it use once, few, many or a size class.

CDR3aa: CASSDLGDRGSYGYTF
CDR3nt: TGTGCCAGCAGTGATCTGGGGGACAGGGGATCCTATGGCTACACCTTC
v_gene: TRBV2
d_gene: TRBD1
abundance: many
j_gene: TRBJ1-2

CDR3aa: CSARKGALNTEAFF
CDR3nt: TGCAGTGCCCGCAAGGGGGCCTTGAACACTGAAGCTTTCTTT
v_gene: TRBV20-1
d_gene: TRBD1
abundance: many
j_gene: TRBJ1-1

CDR3aa: CASSARRLMNTEAFF
CDR3nt: TGTGCCAGTAGTGCCCGCCGTCTAATGAACACTGAAGCTTTCTTT
v_gene: TRBV19
d_gene: NA
abundance: few
j_gene: TRBJ1-1

CDR3aa: CASSKQEYGYTF
CDR3nt: TGTGCCAGCAGTAAACAGGAGTATGGCTACACCTTC
v_gene: TRBV12-3/TRBV12-4
d_gene: NA
abundance: many
j_gene: TRBJ1-2

CDR3aa: CSAEETQYF
CDR3nt: TGCAGTGCGGAAGAGACCCAGTACTTC
v_gene: TRBV29-1
d_gene: NA
abundance: NA
j_gene: TRBJ2-5

CDR3aa: CASSRRTGSYTF
CDR3nt: TGTGCCAGCAGCCGACGGACGGGGAGCTACACCTTC
v_gene: TRBV12-3/TRBV12-4
d_gene: NA
abundance: many
j_gene: TRBJ1-2

CDR3aa: CASQHGGTGELFF
CDR3nt: TGTGCCAGTCAGCATGGGGGTACCGGGGAGCTGTTTTTT
v_gene: TRBV19
d_gene: NA
abundance: many
j_gene: TRBJ2-2

CDR3aa: CASKVGTNVLTF
CDR3nt: TGTGCCAGTAAGGTTGGGACCAACGTCCTGACTTTC
v_gene: TRBV19
d_gene: NA
abundance: NA
j_gene: TRBJ2-6

CDR3aa: CASSQVRSGNSPPHF
CDR3nt: TGTGCCAGCAGCCAAGTCAGGAGCGGTAATTCACCCCCCCACTTT
v_gene: TRBV25-1
d_gene: NA
abundance: NA
j_gene: TRBJ1-6

CDR3aa: CASSFPTGDEKLFF
CDR3nt: TGTGCCAGCAGCTTCCCGACAGGGGATGAAAAACTGTTTTTT
v_gene: TRBV7-2
d_gene: TRBD1
abundance: NA
j_gene: TRBJ1-4

CDR3aa: CASSDSGTKTQYF
CDR3nt: TGTGCCAGCAGTGACTCCGGGACTAAGACCCAGTACTTC
v_gene: TRBV6-4
d_gene: TRBD2
abundance: once
j_gene: TRBJ2-5

CDR3aa: CAISQNTSGGLPTETQYF
CDR3nt: TGTGCCATCAGTCAGAACACTAGCGGGGGGTTACCGACAGAGACCCAGTACTTC
v_gene: TRBV10-3
d_gene: TRBD2
abundance: NA
j_gene: TRBJ2-5

CDR3aa: CAWSFRTGTEQYF
CDR3nt: TGTGCCTGGAGTTTTCGGACAGGGACCGAGCAGTACTTC
v_gene: TRBV30
d_gene: TRBD1
abundance: NA
j_gene: TRBJ2-7

CDR3aa: CSAAGFSGANVLTF
CDR3nt: TGCAGTGCCGCCGGATTCTCTGGGGCCAACGTCCTGACTTTC
v_gene: TRBV20-1
d_gene: NA
abundance: many
j_gene: TRBJ2-6

CDR3aa: CATSDPGTAKNIQYF
CDR3nt: TGTGCCACCAGTGACCCCGGGACAGCCAAAAACATTCAGTACTTC
v_gene: TRBV24-1
d_gene: NA
abundance: NA
j_gene: TRBJ2-4

CDR3aa: CASSPGRALLHF
CDR3nt: TGTGCCAGCAGCCCCGGGCGTGCACTTTTGCATTTT
v_gene: TRBV2
d_gene: NA
abundance: many
j_gene: TRBJ1-5

CDR3aa: CASSPRQETYEQYF
CDR3nt: TGTGCCAGCAGTCCCAGACAGGAGACCTACGAGCAGTACTTC
v_gene: TRBV6-5
d_gene: NA
abundance: many
j_gene: TRBJ2-7

CDR3aa: CASSRIWGGDMNTEAFF
CDR3nt: TGTGCCAGCAGCCGGATTTGGGGGGGCGACATGAACACTGAAGCTTTCTTT
v_gene: TRBV5-6
d_gene: NA
abundance: few
j_gene: TRBJ1-1

CDR3aa: CASSRTPGQGVVQPQHF
CDR3nt: TGTGCCAGCAGCCGGACGCCGGGACAGGGAGTTGTTCAGCCCCAGCATTTT
v_gene: TRBV2
d_gene: TRBD1
abundance: NA
j_gene: TRBJ1-5

CDR3aa: CASSQDNTEGGTEAFF
CDR3nt: TGTGCCAGCAGCCAAGATAATACGGAAGGGGGCACTGAAGCTTTCTTT
v_gene: TRBV3-1
d_gene: NA
abundance: few
j_gene: TRBJ1-1

CDR3aa: CASSIWTSNTGELFF
CDR3nt: TGTGCCAGTAGTATCTGGACTAGTAACACCGGGGAGCTGTTTTTT
v_gene: TRBV19
d_gene: TRBD2
abundance: few
j_gene: TRBJ2-2